The clone carrying this TCR beta chain was counted ten times or more. Its antigen is still unknown. The data were taken from a study of neurological immune-mediated disorders. This CDR3 spans 14 amino acids. V was trimmed by 5 bases and J by 3 bases, leaving 11 bases between them. Per germline, CDR1 SGHVS and CDR2 FQNEAQ. Study-wide results and limits: Across subjects, no CDR3 amino acid sequence appeared in expanded clones of more than one subject, a finding that suggested private repertoires in all groups.

Synthesis of cDNA was performed by 5'RACE using 10-nucleotide random UMIs. TCRdb used MiXCR to reprocess the 5' RACE reads, holding one entry per CDR3 protein. The repertoire holds some 46,000 distinct CDR3 sequences, with 4% to 5.5% as singletons. The sequenced sample was PBMCs. The chain uses TRBV7-8 and TRBJ2-1, with a weak D call TRBD1 (6 bases). This TCR derives from a woman in her sixties with multiple sclerosis. The CDR3 bases are TGTGCCAGCAGCAGACAGGCCCTCTACAATGAGCAGTTCTTC. Translated, it gives CASSRQALYNEQFF.